This T cell receptor (beta chain) is drawn from a study of shared clonotypes between healthy human individuals. Background on the study: Each donor's CD8 memory used one plate, CD8 naive two, each CD4 subset three.

Investigators spread the genomic DNA of each subset evenly over several immunoSEQ plates. TCRdb keeps only in-frame clones here, not all; method: immunoSEQ multiplex PCR. The repertoire consists of roughly 650,000 clones, with around 96% occurring once and the leading ten covering 0.11%. Study outcomes and limitations: Non-shared clonotypes had lower generation probabilities than clonotypes shared by all four sorted-subset donors.

A remark on this clone: Its antigen remains unknown.

This CDR3 comprises 15 residues. CDR1 and CDR2 (germline): WNHNN, SYGVQD (reference sequence). The ends were cut back, 0 bases at V and 2 bases at J, with 7 bases in the middle. Naive CD8 populations comprised CD45RO-negative cells positively selected for CCR7, excluding terminally differentiated effector memory CD45RA+ cells. The healthy adult donors were HIV-negative and reported no recent acute infections or vaccinations. The material sequenced was naive CD8+ T cells sorted from blood. The sequence came from a woman aged 25 to 39 in good health. V is TRBV10-1 and J is TRBJ2-2, with a possible D match to TRBD2 (6 bases). The CDR3 sequence: CASSESSGNTGELFF. The CDR3 DNA reads as TGCGCCAGCAGTGAGTCTAGCGGAAACACCGGGGAGCTGTTTTTT.